A single sample is the source of the 7 T cell receptor beta chains below, sequenced in a study of CD8 T cells in ankylosing spondylitis. TCRdb reprocessed the 5' RACE reads via MiXCR and lists one record per CDR3 protein. The table includes tens of thousands of distinct CDR3 sequences, roughly 2.5% detected once. The sequenced sample was blood, either unsorted or a sorted T cell fraction (not recorded which). The receptors were sampled from a male donor with ankylosing spondylitis or in good health (not recorded which).

This clonotype has ten or more counts. The V gene is TRBV9, the J gene TRBJ1-6; maybe TRBD1 (6 bases). The CDR3 covers 14 residues. V was pared by 3 bases and J by 10 bases, with 14 bases between. Per germline, CDR1 SGDLS and CDR2 YYNGEE. The CDR3 here is CASSARQENSPLHF. The CDR3 DNA reads TGTGCCAGCAGCGCCCGACAGGAAAACTCACCCCTCCACTTT.

This clonotype was detected many times. The chain carries TRBV9 and TRBJ2-7; 11 bases match TRBD2. The germline V gene has CDR1 SGDLS and CDR2 YYNGEE. This CDR3 comprises 18 residues. The junction had 15 bases not matched to a gene; V was cut back by 3 bases and J by 4 bases. The CDR3 loop is CASSARGGETSGKYEQYF. The CDR3 DNA sequence: TGTGCCAGCAGCGCCAGGGGTGGTGAGACTAGCGGGAAGTACGAGCAGTACTTC. Variable domain in full (rest from reference TRBV9 and TRBJ2-7): DSGVTQTPKHLITATGQRVTLRCSPRSGDLSVYWYQQSLDQGLQFLIQYYNGEERAKGNILERFSAQQFPDLHSELNLSSLELGDSALYFCASSARGGETSGKYEQYFGPGTRLTVT.

This clonotype was counted at least ten times. The chain is built from TRBV9 and TRBJ2-1, with 7 bases identical to TRBD1. Trimming removed 2 bases from V and 2 bases from J; junction bases left unmatched: 4. The V gene's germline CDR1 is SGDLS and CDR2 YYNGEE. The CDR3 sequence is 15 residues long. The CDR3 DNA follows: TGTGCCAGCAGCGTTACGGGACAGACCTACAATGAGCAGTTCTTC. Amino acids: CASSVTGQTYNEQFF.

This clonotype was found many times. V and J are TRBV9 and TRBJ2-5; D not certain. The CDR3 runs 13 residues. Trimming took 4 bases from V and 5 from J, leaving 12 bases between them. Per germline, CDR1 SGDLS and CDR2 YYNGEE. CDR3 sequence (DNA): TGTGCCAGCAGCACTCATGACGGGGAGACCCAGTACTTC. Amino acids: CASSTHDGETQYF.

This clonotype has ten or more counts. The V gene is TRBV9, the J gene TRBJ2-1; 10 bases fit TRBD2. Germline trimming cut 0 bases from V and 10 bases from J; bases unmatched to any gene: 1. This CDR3 contains 13 residues. Germline CDR1 reads SGDLS; CDR2 reads YYNGEE. The CDR3 reads CASSVEAGGEQFF. The DNA of the CDR3 is TGTGCCAGCAGCGTAGAAGCGGGAGGGGAGCAGTTCTTC. The full variable domain, in which reference TRBV9 and TRBJ2-1 provide the parts outside the CDR3, is DSGVTQTPKHLITATGQRVTLRCSPRSGDLSVYWYQQSLDQGLQFLIQYYNGEERAKGNILERFSAQQFPDLHSELNLSSLELGDSALYFCASSVEAGGEQFFGPGTRLTVL.

This clonotype was counted ten times or more. This chain uses TRBV21-1 with TRBJ2-1; the tabulated D call, TRBD2, remains unverified against the DNA. TRBV21-1 counts as a pseudogene. The CDR3 sequence is 16 residues long. CDR3 in amino acids: CASSKKGLAGVNEQFF. CDR3 sequence (DNA): TGTGCCAGCAGCAAAAAGGGACTAGCGGGAGTCAATGAGCAGTTCTTC.

This clonotype has at least ten counts. The rearrangement uses TRBV9 and TRBJ2-3, with TRBD2 as a possible D gene (5 bases). Germline lookup yields CDR1 SGDLS and CDR2 YYNGEE. This CDR3 is built from 16 residues. Trimming shortened V by 3 bases and J by 1 base, and 15 bases separated the two germline ends. The CDR3 loop is CASSADGGIGTDTQYF. The CDR3 coding sequence is TGTGCCAGCAGCGCCGACGGAGGAATCGGCACAGATACGCAGTATTTT. The full variable domain, rest sourced from reference TRBV9 and TRBJ2-3, is DSGVTQTPKHLITATGQRVTLRCSPRSGDLSVYWYQQSLDQGLQFLIQYYNGEERAKGNILERFSAQQFPDLHSELNLSSLELGDSALYFCASSADGGIGTDTQYFGPGTRLTVL.